This T cell receptor (beta chain) was captured by sequencing in a study of identical twins. Template switching added a universal primer site, and cDNA bore unique molecular identifiers. MiXCR, applied by TCRdb to the 5' RACE reads, yields one record per CDR3 protein. The sample shows fewer than 500,000 distinct CDR3 sequences, approximately 15% of them seen only once. There are a few counts of this clonotype. Its target is not known. V shed 0 bases and J shed 12 bases, with 18 bases lying between them. The CDR3 consists of 15 residues. In germline, CDR1 is MNHEY, CDR2 SVGEGT. Broader study findings: Twin pairs had excess sharing that was weaker in beta out-of-frame sequences. Because invariant MAIT and iNKT cells could be present, zero-insertion analyses could be partly confounded. Cord blood beta clonotypes that were abundant carried fewer insertions, and memory repertoires showed no such trend.

The same sample was also studied in work on yellow fever vaccine responses in identical twins.

The TCR comes from a woman aged 18-29 years in good health. Sequencing input: CD4+ T cells sorted from blood. This sequence joins TRBV6-2 or TRBV6-3 and TRBJ2-1; TRBD2 might be the D (7 bases). The CDR3 spells CASSYSSAGADGQFF. CDR3 DNA: TGTGCCAGCAGTTACTCTTCCGCGGGGGCCGACGGGCAGTTCTTC.